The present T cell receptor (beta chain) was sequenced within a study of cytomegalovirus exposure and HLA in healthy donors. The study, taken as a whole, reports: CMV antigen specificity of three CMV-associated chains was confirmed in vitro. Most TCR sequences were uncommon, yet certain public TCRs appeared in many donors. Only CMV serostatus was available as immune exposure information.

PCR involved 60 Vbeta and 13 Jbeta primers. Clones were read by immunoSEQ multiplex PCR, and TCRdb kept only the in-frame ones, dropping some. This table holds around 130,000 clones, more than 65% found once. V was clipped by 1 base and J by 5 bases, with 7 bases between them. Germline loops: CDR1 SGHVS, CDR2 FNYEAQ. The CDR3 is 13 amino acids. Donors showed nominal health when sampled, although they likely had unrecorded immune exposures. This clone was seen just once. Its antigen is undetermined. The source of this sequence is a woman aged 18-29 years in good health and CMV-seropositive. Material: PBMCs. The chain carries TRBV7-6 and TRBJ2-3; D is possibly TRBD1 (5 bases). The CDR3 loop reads CASSLGGLDTQYF. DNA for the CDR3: TGTGCCAGCAGCTTAGGGGGCCTAGATACGCAGTATTTT.